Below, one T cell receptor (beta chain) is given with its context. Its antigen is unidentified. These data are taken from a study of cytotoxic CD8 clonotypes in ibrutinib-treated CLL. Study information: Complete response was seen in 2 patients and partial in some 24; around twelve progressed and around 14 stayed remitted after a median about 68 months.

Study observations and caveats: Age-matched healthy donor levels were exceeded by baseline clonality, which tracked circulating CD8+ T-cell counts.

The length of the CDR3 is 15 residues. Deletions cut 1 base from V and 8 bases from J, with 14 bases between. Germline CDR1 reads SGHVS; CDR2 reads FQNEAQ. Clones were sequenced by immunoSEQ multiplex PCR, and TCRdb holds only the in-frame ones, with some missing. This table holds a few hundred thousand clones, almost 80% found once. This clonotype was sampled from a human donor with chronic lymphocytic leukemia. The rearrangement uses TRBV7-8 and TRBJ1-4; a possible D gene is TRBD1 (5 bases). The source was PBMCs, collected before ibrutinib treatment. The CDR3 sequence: CASSLDRQRGEKLFF. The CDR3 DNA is TGTGCCAGCAGCTTAGACCGACAGCGGGGGGAAAAACTGTTTTTT.